The clone carrying this TCR beta chain was recorded at least ten times. The antigen is undetermined. These data originate in a study of T cells in Graves' hyperthyroidism and ophthalmopathy. Study-level points and caveats: A 13 V-J signature model discriminated ophthalmopathy versus stable hyperthyroidism.

V was trimmed by 5 bases and J by 5 bases, leaving 16 bases between them. The CDR3 is 15 residues long. Looked up from germline, CDR1 is SGHVS and CDR2 is FQNEAQ. There were TCR beta CDR3 regions amplified from RNA transcripts. HTBI primers were employed in a first-round RT-PCR of the TCR CDR3. TCRdb used MiXCR to reprocess the multiplex PCR reads, holding one entry per CDR3 protein. The sample lists 100,000 to 140,000 distinct CDR3 sequences, 15% to 20% occurring once. The source material was blood. This receptor was taken from a woman aged 50 to 60 with Graves' hyperthyroidism. The chain links TRBV7-8 to TRBJ2-1; D might be TRBD2 (6 bases). The CDR3 DNA is TGTGCCAGCAGCCGGACTACCCACTCTGACAATGAGCAGTTCTTC. Translation gives CASSRTTHSDNEQFF.